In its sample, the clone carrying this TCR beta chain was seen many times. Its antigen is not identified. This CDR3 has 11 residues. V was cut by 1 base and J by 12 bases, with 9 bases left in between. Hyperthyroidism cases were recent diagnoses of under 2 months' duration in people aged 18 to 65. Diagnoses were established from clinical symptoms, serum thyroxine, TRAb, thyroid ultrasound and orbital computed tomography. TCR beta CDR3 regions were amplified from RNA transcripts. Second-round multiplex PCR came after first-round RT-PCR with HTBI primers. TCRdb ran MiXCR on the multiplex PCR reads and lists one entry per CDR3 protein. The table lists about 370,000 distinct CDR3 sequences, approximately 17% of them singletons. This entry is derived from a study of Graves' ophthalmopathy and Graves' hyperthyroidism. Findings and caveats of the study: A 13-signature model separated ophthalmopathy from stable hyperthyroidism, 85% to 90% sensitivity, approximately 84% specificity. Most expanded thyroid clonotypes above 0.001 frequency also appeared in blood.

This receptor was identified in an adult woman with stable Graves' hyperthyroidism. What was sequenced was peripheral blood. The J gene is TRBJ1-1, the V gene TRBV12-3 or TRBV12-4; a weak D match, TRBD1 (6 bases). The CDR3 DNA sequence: TGTGCCAGCAGTTTAGGGACAGCCCCTTTCTTT. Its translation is CASSLGTAPFF.